Below are 17 T cell receptor beta chains sequenced from a single sample in a study of blood T cell repertoires in COVID-19. The assay was immunoSEQ multiplex PCR, and TCRdb's table has in-frame clones only and misses some. The table includes 54,000 or so clones, 65% to 85% detected once. Sequencing was performed on peripheral blood. Receptors originate from a man older than 75 with COVID-19, enrolled during active disease.

The rearrangement joins TRBV6-6 to TRBJ2-5; tentative D call: TRBD2 (5 bases). The CDR3 is 14 amino acids. Looked up from germline, CDR1 is MNHNY and CDR2 is SVGAGI (reference sequence). Trimming shortened V by 4 bases and J by 6 bases, and 15 bases separated the two germline ends. The CDR3 bases are TGTGCCAGCAGTTCCCGGGGTAGCCGAAAGACCCAGTACTTC. Protein: CASSSRGSRKTQYF.

The rearrangement joins TRBV7-2 to TRBJ1-4, with TRBD1 matching 7 bases. Germline CDR1 and CDR2: SGHTA and FQGNSA. The CDR3 sequence is 14 residues long. V lost 5 bases to trimming and J lost 8 bases; unmatched junction nucleotides: 8. CDR3 region: CASSLTGIREKLFF. The CDR3 region has the DNA TGTGCCAGCAGCCTGACAGGGATAAGAGAAAAACTGTTTTTT. Filled out from reference TRBV7-2 and TRBJ1-4, the complete variable domain reads GAGVSQSPSNKVTEKGKDVELRCDPISGHTALYWYRQSLGQGLEFLIYFQGNSAPDKSGLPSDRFSAERTGGSVSTLTIQRTQQEDSAVYLCASSLTGIREKLFFGSGTQLSVL.

V gene TRBV4-2 combines with J gene TRBJ1-1, with D perhaps TRBD1 (5 bases). The CDR3 loop spans 14 amino acids. V was trimmed by 2 bases and J by 1 base, leaving 8 bases between them. Germline CDR1 and CDR2: LGHNA and YNFKEQ. The CDR3 sequence: CASSQTTENTEAFF. CDR3 sequence (DNA): TGTGCCAGCAGCCAAACGACAGAGAACACTGAAGCTTTCTTT.

The chain has TRBV15 and TRBJ1-5; a possible D gene is TRBD1 (6 bases). The CDR3 has 15 amino acids. Germline lookup yields CDR1 LNHNV and CDR2 YYDKDF (reference sequence). With 2 bases removed from V and 4 bases from J, the gap between germline ends came to 12 bases. DNA of the CDR3: TGTGCCACCAGCAGACCCGGACAGTGGAATCAGCCCCAGCATTTT. Translation: CATSRPGQWNQPQHF. The full variable domain, its missing parts supplied by reference TRBV15 and TRBJ1-5, is DAMVIQNPRYQVTQFGKPVTLSCSQTLNHNVMYWYQQKSSQAPKLLFHYYDKDFNNEADTPDNFQSRRPNTSFCFLDIRSPGLGDTAMYLCATSRPGQWNQPQHFGDGTRLSIL.

This clone was counted once. The chain is built from TRBV5-4 and TRBJ2-1, with TRBD2 identical over 14 bases. In germline, CDR1 is SGHNT, CDR2 YYREEE (reference sequence). The CDR3 length is 18 residues. V lost 3 bases and J lost 9; bases outside the gene matches: 14. This CDR3 reads CASSSKMTTSGRAGEQFF. The CDR3 bases are TGTGCCAGCAGCTCCAAAATGACGACTAGCGGGAGGGCCGGTGAGCAGTTCTTC.

This rearrangement joins TRBV5-4 to TRBJ1-2; 7 bases agree with TRBD1. The CDR3 is 16 residues long. V shed 5 bases, J shed 4 bases, and the junction held 14 bases outside the gene matches. The germline gives CDR1 SGHNT, CDR2 YYREEE (reference sequence). In nucleotides, the CDR3 is TGTGCCAGCAGTTTGAGTGCGGGACAGACGATCTATGGCTACACCTTC. This translates into CASSLSAGQTIYGYTF.

CDR3 protein: CASSWTAGETQYF. CDR3 DNA sequence: TGTGCCAGCAGTTGGACTGCCGGGGAGACCCAGTACTTC. V is TRBV28 and J is TRBJ2-5, with D maybe TRBD2 (5 bases). V lost 4 bases and J 5 bases, leaving 11 bases between the germline ends. In germline, CDR1 is MDHEN, CDR2 SYDVKM. The CDR3 sequence is 13 residues long.

The sample holds a few counts of this clone. This rearrangement joins TRBV11-2 to TRBJ2-1; 10 nucleotides align to TRBD1. With 5 bases clipped from V and 9 bases from J, the junction kept 13 bases outside the gene matches. The CDR3 consists of 16 residues. CDR1 is SGHAT and CDR2 is FQNNGV in the germline V gene. This CDR3 reads CASSRGAGQGYFEQFF. For the CDR3, the DNA is TGTGCCAGCAGCCGGGGGGCGGGACAGGGGTACTTTGAGCAGTTCTTC. The full variable domain, rest sourced from reference TRBV11-2 and TRBJ2-1, is EAGVAQSPRYKIIEKRQSVAFWCNPISGHATLYWYQQILGQGPKLLIQFQNNGVVDDSQLPKDRFSAERLKGVDSTLKIQPAKLEDSAVYLCASSRGAGQGYFEQFFGPGTRLTVL.

The chain joins TRBV5-1 to TRBJ1-1; tentatively, D is TRBD1 (5 bases). The V gene's germline CDR1 is SGHRS and CDR2 YFSETQ. V lost 4 bases to trimming and J lost 2 bases, with 15 bases between them. This CDR3 is 15 amino acids long. In DNA, the CDR3 is TGCGCCAGCAGCCCCCCTGCGGGACCAAACACTGAAGCTTTCTTT. It yields the protein CASSPPAGPNTEAFF. The full variable domain, in which reference TRBV5-1 and TRBJ1-1 provide the parts outside the CDR3, is KAGVTQTPRYLIKTRGQQVTLSCSPISGHRSVSWYQQTPGQGLQFLFEYFSETQRNKGNFPGRFSGRQFSNSRSEMNVSTLELGDSALYLCASSPPAGPNTEAFFGQGTRLTVV.

The table lists this clone with a few counts. The CDR3 sequence: CASSLDSFPGNTIYF. CDR3 nucleotide sequence: TGTGCCAGCAGCTTGGACAGCTTTCCTGGAAACACCATATATTTT. This chain connects TRBV7-7 to TRBJ1-3, with a weak D call TRBD1 (6 bases). Germline V CDR1 and CDR2: SSHAT, FNYEAQ (reference sequence). Trimming cost V 3 bases and J 2 bases, with 11 bases left between them. This CDR3 is 15 amino acids long.

This clone showed up just a few times. The chain combines TRBV4-2 with TRBJ1-6; D gene uncertain. Germline V gene lookup returns CDR1 LGHNA and CDR2 YNFKEQ. This CDR3 has 15 amino acids. V lost 0 bases to trimming and J lost 7 bases, with 10 bases between them. The CDR3 region has the DNA TGTGCCAGCAGCCAAGATTTTGAGGTGAATTCACCCCTCCACTTT. It is translated as CASSQDFEVNSPLHF.

This clone was picked up a small number of times. The chain combines TRBV6-4 with TRBJ2-7; D is possibly TRBD1 (6 bases). Germline-derived CDR1 and CDR2 are MRHNA and SNTAGT. Between the trimmed V and J ends, which lost 6 bases and 0 bases, there was a span of 18 bases. The CDR3 has 16 amino acids. As DNA, the CDR3 is TGTGCCAGCAGCTGGGACACAGAACGTAGCTCCTACGAGCAGTACGTC. Translation gives CASSWDTERSSYEQYV.

The chain couples TRBV5-1 to TRBJ1-2; 7 nucleotides match TRBD1. This CDR3 has 11 amino acids. V was pared by 4 bases and J by 14 bases, with 8 bases of the junction left unmatched. Germline V gene data show CDR1 as SGHRS and CDR2 as YFSETQ. CDR3 bases: TGCGCCAGCAGCAAACAGGGGTTGGAGACCTTC. Translating gives CASSKQGLETF.

The V and J genes are TRBV4-2 and TRBJ2-6; maybe TRBD2 (5 bases). CDR1 LGHNA and CDR2 YNFKEQ come from the germline V gene. The CDR3 is 21 amino acids. V was pared by 0 bases and J by 2 bases, with 23 bases between. The CDR3 reads CASSQDGGRPDGETGANVLTF. The DNA for the CDR3 is TGTGCCAGCAGCCAAGATGGAGGAAGACCAGACGGGGAGACTGGGGCCAACGTCCTGACTTTC.

The rearrangement links TRBV5-1 to TRBJ2-5; 9 bases are a match to TRBD2. Trimming removed 4 bases from V and 5 bases from J; junction bases left unmatched: 12. Germline CDR1 and CDR2: SGHRS and YFSETQ. This CDR3 comprises 16 residues. CDR3 amino acids: CASSPLPAGGGETQYF. DNA for the CDR3: TGCGCCAGCAGCCCCCTCCCAGCGGGAGGAGGTGAGACCCAGTACTTC.

This chain connects TRBV7-9 to TRBJ2-3; TRBD2 aligns across 8 bases. The ends lost 6 bases at V and 1 base at J; junction bases unmatched: 0. Per germline, CDR1 SEHNR and CDR2 FQNEAQ (reference sequence). This CDR3 is built from 13 residues. The CDR3 nucleotides are TGTGCCAGCAGGACTAGCGGCACAGATACGCAGTATTTT. As protein: CASRTSGTDTQYF.

The J gene is TRBJ2-2, the V gene TRBV5-4; 12 bases are a match to TRBD1. Germline CDR1 is SGHNT and CDR2 is YYREEE (reference sequence). The CDR3 extends over 16 amino acids. Trimming removed 4 bases from V and 2 bases from J; junction bases left unmatched: 3. CDR3: CASSRDRGPNTGELFF. The DNA of the CDR3 is TGTGCCAGCAGCCGGGACAGGGGGCCAAACACCGGGGAGCTGTTTTTT.